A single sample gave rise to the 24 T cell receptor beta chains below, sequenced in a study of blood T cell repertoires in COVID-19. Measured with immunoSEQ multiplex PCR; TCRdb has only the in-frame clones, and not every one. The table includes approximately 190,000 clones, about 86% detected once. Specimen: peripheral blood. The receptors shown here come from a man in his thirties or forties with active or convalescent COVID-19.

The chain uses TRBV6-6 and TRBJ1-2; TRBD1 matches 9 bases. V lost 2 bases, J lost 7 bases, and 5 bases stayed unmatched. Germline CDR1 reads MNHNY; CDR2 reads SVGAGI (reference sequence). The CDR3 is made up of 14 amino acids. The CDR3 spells CASSYRQGEGGYTF. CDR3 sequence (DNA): TGTGCCAGCAGTTACCGACAGGGGGAAGGTGGCTACACCTTC.

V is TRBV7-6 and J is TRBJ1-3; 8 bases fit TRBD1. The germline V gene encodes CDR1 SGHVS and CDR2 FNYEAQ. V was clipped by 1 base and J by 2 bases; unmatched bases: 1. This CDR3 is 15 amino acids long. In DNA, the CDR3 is TGTGCCAGCAGCTTAGGCAGGGGGCCTGGAAACACCATATATTTT. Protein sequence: CASSLGRGPGNTIYF.

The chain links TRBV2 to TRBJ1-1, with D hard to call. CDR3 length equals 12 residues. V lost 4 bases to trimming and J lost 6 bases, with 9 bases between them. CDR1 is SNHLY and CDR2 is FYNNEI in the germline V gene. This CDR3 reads CASSVVASEAFF. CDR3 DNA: TGTGCCAGCAGTGTGGTGGCTTCTGAAGCTTTCTTT.

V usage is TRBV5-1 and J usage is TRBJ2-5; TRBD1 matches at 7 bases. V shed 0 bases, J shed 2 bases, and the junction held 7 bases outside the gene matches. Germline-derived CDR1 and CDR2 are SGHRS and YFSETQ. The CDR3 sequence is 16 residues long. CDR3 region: CASSLERGLVQETQYF. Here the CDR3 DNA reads TGCGCCAGCAGCTTGGAAAGGGGGCTCGTTCAAGAGACCCAGTACTTC.

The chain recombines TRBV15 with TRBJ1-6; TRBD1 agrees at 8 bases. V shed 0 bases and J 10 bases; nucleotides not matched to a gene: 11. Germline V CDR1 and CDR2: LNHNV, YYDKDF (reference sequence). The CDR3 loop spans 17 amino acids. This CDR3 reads CATSRDGRQGSPSPLHF. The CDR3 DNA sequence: TGTGCCACCAGCAGAGATGGGCGACAGGGGAGTCCCTCACCCCTCCACTTT.

The CDR3 protein is CASSQEPGLARETQYF. In nucleotides, the CDR3 is TGCGCCAGCAGCCAAGAGCCGGGACTAGCAAGAGAGACCCAGTACTTC. The chain recombines TRBV4-1 with TRBJ2-5; 9 bases align to TRBD2. This CDR3 has 16 residues. Germline loops: CDR1 MGHRA, CDR2 YSYEKL. J was trimmed by 4 bases and V by 0 bases; bases with no gene match: 6.

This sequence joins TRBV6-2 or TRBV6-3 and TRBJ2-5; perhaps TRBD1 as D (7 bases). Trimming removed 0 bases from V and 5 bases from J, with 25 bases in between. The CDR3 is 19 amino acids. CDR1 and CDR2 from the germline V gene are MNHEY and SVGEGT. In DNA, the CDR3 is TGTGCCAGCAGTTACTCGACGGAGGGGGCAAATGCTCACAAGGAGACCCAGTACTTC. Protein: CASSYSTEGANAHKETQYF.

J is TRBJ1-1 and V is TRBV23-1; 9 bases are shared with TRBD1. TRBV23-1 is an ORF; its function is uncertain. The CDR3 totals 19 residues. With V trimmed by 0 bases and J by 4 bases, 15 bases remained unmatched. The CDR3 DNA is TGCGCCAGCAGTCAATCCGCATTACAGGGGGCGGCTGATACCACTGAAGCTTTCTTT. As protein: CASSQSALQGAADTTEAFF.

The CDR3, as DNA: TGTGCCAGCAGTTACCTAGAGACCGGGACTAGCTCCTACAATGAGCAGTTCTTC. Translation gives CASSYLETGTSSYNEQFF. The gene calls are TRBV6-2 or TRBV6-3 and TRBJ2-1; 8 bases agree with TRBD2. Germline V gives CDR1 MNHEY, CDR2 SVGEGT. CDR3 length equals 18 residues. With 2 bases clipped from V and 0 bases from J, the junction kept 9 bases outside the gene matches.

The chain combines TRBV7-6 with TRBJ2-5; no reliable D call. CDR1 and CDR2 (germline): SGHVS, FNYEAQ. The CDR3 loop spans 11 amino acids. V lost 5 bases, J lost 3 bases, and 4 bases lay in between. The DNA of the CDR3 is TGTGCCAGCAGCGTAAAAGAGACCCAGTACTTC. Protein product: CASSVKETQYF. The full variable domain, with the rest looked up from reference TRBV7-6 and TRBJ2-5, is GAGVSQSPRYKVTKRGQDVALRCDPISGHVSLYWYRQALGQGPEFLTYFNYEAQQDKSGLPNDRFSAERPEGSISTLTIQRTEQRDSAMYRCASSVKETQYFGPGTRLLVL.

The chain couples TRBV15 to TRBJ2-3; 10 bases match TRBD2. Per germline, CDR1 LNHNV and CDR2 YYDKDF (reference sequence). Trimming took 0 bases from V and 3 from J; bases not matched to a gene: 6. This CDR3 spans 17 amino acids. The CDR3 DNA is TGTGCCACCAGCAGAGACCCGAGCGGGGGGGGGACAGATACGCAGTATTTT. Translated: CATSRDPSGGGTDTQYF.

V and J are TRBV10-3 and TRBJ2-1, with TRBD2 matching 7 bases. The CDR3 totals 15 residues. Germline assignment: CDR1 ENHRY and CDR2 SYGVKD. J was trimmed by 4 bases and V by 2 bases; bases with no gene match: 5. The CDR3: CAISELGEGYNEQFF. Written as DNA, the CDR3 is TGTGCCATCAGTGAGCTAGGGGAGGGTTACAATGAGCAGTTCTTC.

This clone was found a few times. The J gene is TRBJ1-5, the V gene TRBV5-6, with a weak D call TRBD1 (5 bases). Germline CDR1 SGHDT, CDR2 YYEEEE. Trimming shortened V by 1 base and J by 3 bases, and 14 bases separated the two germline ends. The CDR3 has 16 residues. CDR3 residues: CASSLMQGAFNQPQHF. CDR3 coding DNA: TGTGCCAGCAGCTTGATGCAAGGGGCCTTCAATCAGCCCCAGCATTTT. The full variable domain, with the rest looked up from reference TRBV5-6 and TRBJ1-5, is DAGVTQSPTHLIKTRGQQVTLRCSPKSGHDTVSWYQQALGQGPQFIFQYYEEEERQRGNFPDRFSGHQFPNYSSELNVNALLLGDSALYLCASSLMQGAFNQPQHFGDGTRLSIL.

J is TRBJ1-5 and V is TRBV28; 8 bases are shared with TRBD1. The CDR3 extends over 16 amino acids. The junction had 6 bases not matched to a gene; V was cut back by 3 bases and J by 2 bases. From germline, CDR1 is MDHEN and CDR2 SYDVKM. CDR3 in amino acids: CASSFRTGMGNQPQHF. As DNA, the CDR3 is TGTGCCAGCAGTTTTCGGACAGGGATGGGCAATCAGCCCCAGCATTTT.

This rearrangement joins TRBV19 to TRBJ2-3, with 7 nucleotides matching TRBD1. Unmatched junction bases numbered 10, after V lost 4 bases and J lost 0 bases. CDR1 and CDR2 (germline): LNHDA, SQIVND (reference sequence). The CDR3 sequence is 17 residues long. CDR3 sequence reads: CASSREQGKASTDTQYF. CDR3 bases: TGTGCCAGTAGTAGAGAACAGGGGAAAGCTAGCACAGATACGCAGTATTTT.

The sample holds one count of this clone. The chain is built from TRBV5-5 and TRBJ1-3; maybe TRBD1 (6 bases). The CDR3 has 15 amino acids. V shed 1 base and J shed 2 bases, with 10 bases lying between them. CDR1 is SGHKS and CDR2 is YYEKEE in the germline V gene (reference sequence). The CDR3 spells CASSLRQGPGNTIYF. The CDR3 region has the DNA TGTGCCAGCAGCTTGAGGCAGGGGCCTGGAAACACCATATATTTT.

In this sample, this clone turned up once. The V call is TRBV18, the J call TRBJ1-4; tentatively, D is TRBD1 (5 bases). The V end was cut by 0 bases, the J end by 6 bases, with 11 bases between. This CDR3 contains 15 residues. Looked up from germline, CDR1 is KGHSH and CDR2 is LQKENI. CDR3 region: CASSPPVRVHEKLFF. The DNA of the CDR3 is TGTGCCAGCTCACCACCGGTCAGGGTCCATGAAAAACTGTTTTTT.

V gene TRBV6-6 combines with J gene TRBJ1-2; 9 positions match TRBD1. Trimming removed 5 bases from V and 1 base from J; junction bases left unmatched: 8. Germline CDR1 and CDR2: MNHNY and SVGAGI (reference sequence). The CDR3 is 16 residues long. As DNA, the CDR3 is TGTGCCAGCAGTACAACGAGGACAGGGGTTAACTATGGCTACACCTTC. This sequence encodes CASSTTRTGVNYGYTF.

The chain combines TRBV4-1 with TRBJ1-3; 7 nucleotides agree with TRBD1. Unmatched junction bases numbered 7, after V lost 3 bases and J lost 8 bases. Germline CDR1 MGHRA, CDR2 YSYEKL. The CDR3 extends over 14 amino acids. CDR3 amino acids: CASSQDTGDDTIYF. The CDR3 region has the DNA TGCGCCAGCAGCCAGGATACAGGGGACGACACCATATATTTT.

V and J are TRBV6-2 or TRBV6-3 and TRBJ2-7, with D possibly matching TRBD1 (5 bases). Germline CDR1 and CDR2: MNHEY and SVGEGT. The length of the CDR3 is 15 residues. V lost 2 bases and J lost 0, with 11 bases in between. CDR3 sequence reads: CASSYTTEFSYEQYF. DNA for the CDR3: TGTGCCAGCAGTTACACGACAGAGTTCTCCTACGAGCAGTACTTC.

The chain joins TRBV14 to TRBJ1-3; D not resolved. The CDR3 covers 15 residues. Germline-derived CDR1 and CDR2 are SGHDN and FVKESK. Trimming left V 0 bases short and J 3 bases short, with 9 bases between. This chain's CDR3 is CASSQDRVIGNTIYF. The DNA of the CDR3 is TGTGCCAGCAGCCAAGATCGGGTGATTGGAAACACCATATATTTT.

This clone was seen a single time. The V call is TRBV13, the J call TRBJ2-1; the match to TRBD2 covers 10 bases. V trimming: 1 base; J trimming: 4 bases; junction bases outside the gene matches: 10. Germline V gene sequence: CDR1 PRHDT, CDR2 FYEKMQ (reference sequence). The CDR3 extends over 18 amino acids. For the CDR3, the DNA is TGTGCCAGCAGCTTAGCTACAAGCGGGGGGGCCCTTTACAATGAGCAGTTCTTC. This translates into CASSLATSGGALYNEQFF.

This CDR3 reads CASSLGTVVNEKLFF. The CDR3 bases are TGTGCCAGCAGCTTAGGGACAGTCGTTAATGAAAAACTGTTTTTT. The chain is built from TRBV5-6 and TRBJ1-4; 7 bases match TRBD1. Looked up from germline, CDR1 is SGHDT and CDR2 is YYEEEE. The CDR3 has 15 amino acids. V shed 2 bases and J 4 bases; nucleotides not matched to a gene: 5.

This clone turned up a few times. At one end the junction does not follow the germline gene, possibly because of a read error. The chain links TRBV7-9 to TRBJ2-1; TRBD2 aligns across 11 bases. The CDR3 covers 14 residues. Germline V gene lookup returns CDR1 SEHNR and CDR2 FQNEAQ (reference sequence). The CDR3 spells CASRLAGGPDEQFF. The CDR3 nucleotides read TGTGCCAGCAGGTTAGCGGGGGGGCCCGATGAGCAGTTCTTC.